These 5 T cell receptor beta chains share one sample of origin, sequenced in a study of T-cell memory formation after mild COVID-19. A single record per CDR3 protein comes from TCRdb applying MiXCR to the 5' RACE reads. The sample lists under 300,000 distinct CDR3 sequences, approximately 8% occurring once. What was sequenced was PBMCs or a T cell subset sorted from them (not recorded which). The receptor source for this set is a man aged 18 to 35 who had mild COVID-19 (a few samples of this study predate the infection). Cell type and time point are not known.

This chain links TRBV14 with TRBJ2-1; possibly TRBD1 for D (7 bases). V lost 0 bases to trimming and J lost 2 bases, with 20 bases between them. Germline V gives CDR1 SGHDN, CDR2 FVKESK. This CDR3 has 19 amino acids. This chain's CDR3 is CASSQDPTRQGGTYNEQFF. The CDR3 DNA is TGTGCCAGCAGCCAAGATCCGACAAGACAGGGCGGGACCTACAATGAGCAGTTCTTC.

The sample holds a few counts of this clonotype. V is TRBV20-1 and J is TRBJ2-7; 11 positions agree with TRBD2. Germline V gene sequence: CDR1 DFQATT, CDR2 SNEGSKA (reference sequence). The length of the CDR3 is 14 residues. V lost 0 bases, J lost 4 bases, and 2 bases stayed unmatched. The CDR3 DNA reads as TGCAGTGCTAGAGAGACTAGCGGGGTGTACGAGCAGTACTTC. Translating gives CSARETSGVYEQYF.

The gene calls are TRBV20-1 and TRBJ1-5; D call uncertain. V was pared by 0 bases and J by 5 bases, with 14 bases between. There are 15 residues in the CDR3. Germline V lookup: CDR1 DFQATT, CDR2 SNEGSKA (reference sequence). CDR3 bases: TGCAGTGCTAGAGAATCGGGAATTGTGTATCAGCCCCAGCATTTT. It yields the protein CSARESGIVYQPQHF.

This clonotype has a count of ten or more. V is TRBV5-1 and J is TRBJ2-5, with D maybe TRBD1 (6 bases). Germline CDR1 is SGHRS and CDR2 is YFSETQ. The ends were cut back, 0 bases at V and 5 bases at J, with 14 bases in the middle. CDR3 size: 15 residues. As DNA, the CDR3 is TGCGCCAGCAGCTTGGACAGGGATTTCTATGAGACCCAGTACTTC. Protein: CASSLDRDFYETQYF.

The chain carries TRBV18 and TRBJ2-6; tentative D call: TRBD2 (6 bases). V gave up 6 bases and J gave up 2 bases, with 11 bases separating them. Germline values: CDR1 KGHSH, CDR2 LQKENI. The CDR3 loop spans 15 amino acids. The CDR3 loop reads CASSSTGAGANVLTF. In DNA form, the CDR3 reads TGTGCCAGCTCTTCAACGGGGGCTGGGGCCAACGTCCTGACTTTC.